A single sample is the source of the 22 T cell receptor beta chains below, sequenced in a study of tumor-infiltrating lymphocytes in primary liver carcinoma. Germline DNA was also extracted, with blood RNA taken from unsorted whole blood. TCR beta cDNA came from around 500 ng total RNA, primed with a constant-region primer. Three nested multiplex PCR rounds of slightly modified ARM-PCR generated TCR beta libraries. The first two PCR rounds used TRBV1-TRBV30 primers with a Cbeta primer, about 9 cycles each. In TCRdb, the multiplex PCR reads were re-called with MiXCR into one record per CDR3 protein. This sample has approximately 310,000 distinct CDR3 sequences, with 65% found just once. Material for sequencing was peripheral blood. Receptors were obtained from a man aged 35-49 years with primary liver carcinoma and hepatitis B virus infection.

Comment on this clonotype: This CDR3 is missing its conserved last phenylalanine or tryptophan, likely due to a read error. DNA for the CDR3: TGCAGCGGCCGGACTAGCAGGAGCTACGAGCAGTACATC. This sequence encodes CSGRTSRSYEQYI. The chain couples TRBV29-1 to TRBJ2-7; 8 positions agree with TRBD2. V was clipped by 7 bases and J by 3 bases; unmatched bases: 8. This CDR3 comprises 13 residues. CDR1 SQVTM and CDR2 ANQGSEA come from the germline V gene.

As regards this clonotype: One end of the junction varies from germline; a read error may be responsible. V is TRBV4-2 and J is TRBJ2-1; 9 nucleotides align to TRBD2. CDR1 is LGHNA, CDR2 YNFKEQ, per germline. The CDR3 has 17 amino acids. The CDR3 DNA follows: TGCGCCAGCAGCCAAGAGGTAGCGGGGGCCTCCTACTATGAGCAGTTCTTC. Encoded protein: CASSQEVAGASYYEQFF.

Written as DNA, the CDR3 is TGTGCCAGCAGTTACACGACGGGAGCCTGGGAGCTGTTTTTT. Translated, it gives CASSYTTGAWELFF. This chain uses TRBV6-2 or TRBV6-3 with TRBJ2-2, with D perhaps TRBD2 (6 bases). Between the trimmed V and J ends, which lost 2 bases and 9 bases, there was a span of 13 bases. CDR3 length equals 14 residues. Germline CDR1 reads MNHEY; CDR2 reads SVGEGT.

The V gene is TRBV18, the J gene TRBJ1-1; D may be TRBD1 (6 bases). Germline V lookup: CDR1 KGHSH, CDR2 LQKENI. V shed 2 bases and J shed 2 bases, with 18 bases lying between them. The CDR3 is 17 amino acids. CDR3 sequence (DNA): TGTGCCAGCTCACCAGTAATATTCGGACAGCAAAACACTGAAGCTTTCTTT. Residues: CASSPVIFGQQNTEAFF.

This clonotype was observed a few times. CDR3 in amino acids: CTSSLVQRGTYEQYF. CDR3 nucleotides: TGCACCAGCAGCCTCGTCCAGCGGGGGACCTACGAGCAGTACTTC. This chain joins TRBV1 and TRBJ2-7; the table names TRBD2, a call not compared with the DNA. TRBV1 is an annotated pseudogene. This CDR3 contains 15 residues.

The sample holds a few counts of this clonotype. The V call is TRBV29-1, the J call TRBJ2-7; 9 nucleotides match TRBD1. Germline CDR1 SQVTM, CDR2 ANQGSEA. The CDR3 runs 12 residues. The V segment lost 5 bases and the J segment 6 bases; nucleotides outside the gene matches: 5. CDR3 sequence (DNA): TGCAGCGTTCGGAGACAGGGGGGCGAGCAGTACTTC. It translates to CSVRRQGGEQYF.

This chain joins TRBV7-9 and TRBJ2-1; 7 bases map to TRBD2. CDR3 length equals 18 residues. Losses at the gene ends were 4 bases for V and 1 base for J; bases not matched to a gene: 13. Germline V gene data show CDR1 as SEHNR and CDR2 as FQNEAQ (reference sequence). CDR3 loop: CASSSQGRGHASYNEQFF. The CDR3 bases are TGTGCCAGCAGCTCCCAAGGGAGGGGCCATGCTTCCTACAATGAGCAGTTCTTC.

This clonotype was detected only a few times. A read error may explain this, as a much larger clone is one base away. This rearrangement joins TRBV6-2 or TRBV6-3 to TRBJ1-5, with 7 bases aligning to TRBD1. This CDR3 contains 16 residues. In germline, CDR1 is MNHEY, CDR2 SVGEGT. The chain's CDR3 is CASSYFEPGGNQLQHF. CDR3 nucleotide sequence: TGTGCCAGCAGTTACTTCGAACCAGGGGGTAATCAGCTCCAGCATTTT.

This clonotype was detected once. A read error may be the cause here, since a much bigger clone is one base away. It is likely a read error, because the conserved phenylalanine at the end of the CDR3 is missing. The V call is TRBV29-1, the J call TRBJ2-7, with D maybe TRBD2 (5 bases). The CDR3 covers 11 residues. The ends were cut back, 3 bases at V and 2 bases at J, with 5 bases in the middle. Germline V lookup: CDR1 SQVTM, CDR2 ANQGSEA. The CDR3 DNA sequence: TGCAGCGTTGACGGGGCCTACGAGCAGTACTCC. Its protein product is CSVDGAYEQYS.

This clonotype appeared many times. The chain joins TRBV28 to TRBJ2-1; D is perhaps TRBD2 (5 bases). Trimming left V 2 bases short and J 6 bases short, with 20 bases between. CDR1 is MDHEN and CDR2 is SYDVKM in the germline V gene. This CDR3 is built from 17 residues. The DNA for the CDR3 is TGTGCCAGCAGTTTAGCCCTTTTCTTTGGAGGATCCAATGAGCAGTTCTTC. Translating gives CASSLALFFGGSNEQFF.

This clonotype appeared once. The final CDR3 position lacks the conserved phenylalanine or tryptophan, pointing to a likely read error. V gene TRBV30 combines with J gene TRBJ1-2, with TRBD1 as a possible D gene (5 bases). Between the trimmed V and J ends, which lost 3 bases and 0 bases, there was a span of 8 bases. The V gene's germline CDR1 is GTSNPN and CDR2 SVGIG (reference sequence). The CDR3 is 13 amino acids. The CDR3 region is CAWSRGANYGYTS. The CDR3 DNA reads TGTGCCTGGAGCCGGGGGGCTAACTATGGCTACACCTCC.

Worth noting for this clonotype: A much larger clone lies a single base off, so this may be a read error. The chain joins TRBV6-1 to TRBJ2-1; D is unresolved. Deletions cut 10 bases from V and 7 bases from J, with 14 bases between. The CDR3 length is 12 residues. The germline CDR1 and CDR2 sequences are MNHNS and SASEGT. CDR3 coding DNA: TGTGCCAACAGCAGGTTCGGGAATGAGCAGTTCTTC. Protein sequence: CANSRFGNEQFF.

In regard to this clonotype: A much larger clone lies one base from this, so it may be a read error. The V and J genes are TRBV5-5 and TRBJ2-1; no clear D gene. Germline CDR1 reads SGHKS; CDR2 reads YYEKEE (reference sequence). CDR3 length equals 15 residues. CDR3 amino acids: CASSLAFSSYNGQFF. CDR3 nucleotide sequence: TGTGCCAGCAGCTTGGCCTTCAGCTCCTACAATGGGCAGTTCTTC. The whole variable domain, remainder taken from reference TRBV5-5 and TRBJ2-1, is DAGVTQSPTHLIKTRGQQVTLRCSPISGHKSVSWYQQVLGQGPQFIFQYYEKEERGRGNFPDRFSARQFPNYSSELNVNALLLGDSALYLCASSLAFSSYNGQFFGPGTRLTVL.

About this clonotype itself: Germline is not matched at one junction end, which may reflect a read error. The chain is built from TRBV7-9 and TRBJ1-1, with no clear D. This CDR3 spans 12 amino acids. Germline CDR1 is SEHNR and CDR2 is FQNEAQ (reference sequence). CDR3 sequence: CVSSLSETEAFF. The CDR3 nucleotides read TGTGTCAGCAGCTTGAGCGAGACTGAAGCTTTCTTT. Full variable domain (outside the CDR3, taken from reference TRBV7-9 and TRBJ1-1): DTGVSQNPRHKITKRGQNVTFRCDPISEHNRLYWYRQTLGQGPEFLTYFQNEAQLEKSRLLSDRFSAERPKGSFSTLEIQRTEQGDSAMYLCVSSLSETEAFFGQGTRLTVV.

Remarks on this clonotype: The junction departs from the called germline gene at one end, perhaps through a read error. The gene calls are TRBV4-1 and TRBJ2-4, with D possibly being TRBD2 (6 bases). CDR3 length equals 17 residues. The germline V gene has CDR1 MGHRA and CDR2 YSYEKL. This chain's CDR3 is CASSQEVTGVAKNIQYF. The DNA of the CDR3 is TGCGCTAGCAGCCAAGAGGTAACGGGAGTGGCCAAAAACATTCAGTACTTC.

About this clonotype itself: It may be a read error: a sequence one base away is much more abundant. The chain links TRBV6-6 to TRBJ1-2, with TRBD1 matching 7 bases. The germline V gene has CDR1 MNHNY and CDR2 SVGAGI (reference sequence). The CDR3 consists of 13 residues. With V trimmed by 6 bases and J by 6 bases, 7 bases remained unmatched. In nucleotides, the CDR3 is TGTGCCAGCAGACGACAGGGCCGAAATGGCTACACCTTC. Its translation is CASRRQGRNGYTF.

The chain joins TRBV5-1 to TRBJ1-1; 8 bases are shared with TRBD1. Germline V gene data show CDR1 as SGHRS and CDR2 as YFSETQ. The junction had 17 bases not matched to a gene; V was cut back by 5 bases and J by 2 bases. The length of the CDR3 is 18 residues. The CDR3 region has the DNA TGCGCCAGCAGGCAAATCTCAGGGGGCGCGAGGAGAAACACTGAAGCTTTCTTT. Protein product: CASRQISGGARRNTEAFF.

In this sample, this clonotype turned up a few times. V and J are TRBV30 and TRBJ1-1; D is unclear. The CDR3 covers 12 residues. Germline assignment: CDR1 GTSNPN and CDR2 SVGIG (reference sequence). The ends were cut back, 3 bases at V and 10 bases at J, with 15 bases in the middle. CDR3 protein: CAWRNRNLVAFF. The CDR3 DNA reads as TGTGCCTGGAGGAACCGGAATTTGGTAGCTTTCTTT.

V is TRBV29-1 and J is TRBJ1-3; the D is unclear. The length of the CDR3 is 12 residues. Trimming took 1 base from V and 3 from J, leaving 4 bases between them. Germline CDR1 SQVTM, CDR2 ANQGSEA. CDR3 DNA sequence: TGCAGCGTTGAAGGGTATGGAAACACCATATATTTT. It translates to CSVEGYGNTIYF.

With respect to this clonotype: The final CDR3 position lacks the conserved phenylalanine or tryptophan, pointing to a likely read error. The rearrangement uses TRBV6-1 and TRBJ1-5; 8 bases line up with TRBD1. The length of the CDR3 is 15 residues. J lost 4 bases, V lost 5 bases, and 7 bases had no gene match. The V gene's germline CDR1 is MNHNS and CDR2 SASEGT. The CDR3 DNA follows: TGTGCCAGCAGTTTCAGAGGACAGGGTAATCAGCCCCAGCATTCT. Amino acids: CASSFRGQGNQPQHS.

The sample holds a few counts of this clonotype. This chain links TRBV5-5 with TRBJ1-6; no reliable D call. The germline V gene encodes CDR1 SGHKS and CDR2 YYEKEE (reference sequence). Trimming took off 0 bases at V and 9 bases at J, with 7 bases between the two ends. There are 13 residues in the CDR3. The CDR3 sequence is CASSLGPGSPLHF. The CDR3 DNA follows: TGTGCCAGCAGCTTGGGCCCGGGTTCACCCCTCCACTTT.

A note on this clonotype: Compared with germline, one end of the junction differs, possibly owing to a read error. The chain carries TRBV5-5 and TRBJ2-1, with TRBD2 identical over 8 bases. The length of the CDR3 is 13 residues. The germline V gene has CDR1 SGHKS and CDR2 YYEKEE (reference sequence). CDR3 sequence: CASSLGVAGSRLF. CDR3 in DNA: TGTGCCAGCAGCTTGGGAGTAGCGGGATCCCGACTCTTC.